What follows are 14 T cell receptor beta chains derived from one specimen sequenced in a study of regulatory T cells in long-lasting Graves disease (dated by TCRdb to 2020 to 2022). Libraries were prepared through multiplex PCR. Sequenced using an Illumina HiSeq 4000. TCR beta libraries were built with iRepertoire HTBI primers and Arm-PCR amplification of CDR3 regions. TCRdb passed the public sequencing reads through fastp at Q25 and MiXCR, retaining productive beta sequences. Entries that share a CDR3 protein sequence are merged under the most common genes and DNA. The sample table shows 310,000 or so distinct CDR3 sequences, and roughly a fifth are seen once. The ten largest make up approximately 53% of the sample. Sample time point, as interpreted from the label and publication: persistent/refractory GD, antithyroid drugs over 5 years with positive TRAb. For both TCR sequencing and RNA sequencing, RNA was extracted from PBMCs using TRIzol.

The sequencing used peripheral blood mononuclear cells (PBMCs), collected when the disease was refractory, from a patient treated with antithyroid drugs. Source of these receptors: a female donor with Graves disease.

The V gene is TRBV27, the J gene TRBJ1-2; the D is unclear. This CDR3 is 13 amino acids long. V gave up 8 bases and J gave up 4 bases, with 14 bases separating them. CDR1 is MNHEY and CDR2 is SMNVEV in the germline V gene (reference sequence). Here the CDR3 DNA reads TGTGCCAGCCGAGGGAGTTACCTCTATGGCTACACCTTC. Translation gives CASRGSYLYGYTF.

CDR3 DNA sequence: TGTGCCAGCAGCTTAAGGAGGGCGGGCGAGACCCAGTACTTC. This encodes CASSLRRAGETQYF. The V gene is TRBV7-8, the J gene TRBJ2-5, with D tentatively TRBD2 (6 bases). V lost 2 bases to trimming and J lost 5 bases, with 12 bases between them. This CDR3 comprises 14 residues. Germline CDR1 SGHVS, CDR2 FQNEAQ.

Here the CDR3 DNA reads TGCAGTGCTAGAGATACCGACATACAGCCCCAGCATTTT. It encodes CSARDTDIQPQHF. The chain combines TRBV20-1 with TRBJ1-5; D uncertain. The V end lost 0 bases, the J end lost 7 bases, and 10 bases lay between the germline ends. CDR3 length: 13 residues. CDR1 DFQATT and CDR2 SNEGSKA come from the germline V gene (reference sequence).

This chain connects TRBV6-4 to TRBJ2-7, with D maybe TRBD2 (5 bases). This CDR3 has 14 amino acids. Germline CDR1 and CDR2: MRHNA and SNTAGT. V lost 6 bases and J lost 3, with 15 bases in between. DNA for the CDR3: TGTGCCAGCAGGGAACGGGGTTCCCTCTACGAGCAGTACTTC. Translating gives CASRERGSLYEQYF.

This clonotype was detected many times. V usage is TRBV12-3 or TRBV12-4 and J usage is TRBJ2-4; 8 nucleotides line up with TRBD2. The CDR3 consists of 15 residues. V lost 3 bases to trimming and J lost 5 bases; unmatched junction nucleotides: 6. CDR3 protein: CASSFSLAGQNIQYF. The CDR3 DNA reads as TGTGCCAGCAGTTTCAGCCTAGCGGGCCAAAACATTCAGTACTTC.

With respect to this clonotype: A read error is possible here, since a much larger clone lies one base away. The chain employs TRBV28 and TRBJ1-2; 7 bases agree with TRBD1. CDR1 and CDR2 from the germline V gene are MDHEN and SYDVKM. This CDR3 is 12 amino acids long. The CDR3 nucleotides read TGTACCAGCAGTCAGGGGGACTATGGCTACACCTTC. This translates into CTSSQGDYGYTF.

Of note for this clonotype: Being one base from a much bigger clone, this may be a read error. J is TRBJ2-5 and V is TRBV3-1; TRBD2 aligns across 7 bases. The J segment lost 1 base and the V segment lost 0 bases, leaving 11 bases of the junction unmatched. Looked up from germline, CDR1 is LGHDT and CDR2 is YNNKEL (reference sequence). This CDR3 spans 18 amino acids. The CDR3 nucleotides are TGTGCCAGCAGCCAAGAACCCGTTCTAGCGGCTCGCCAAGAGACCCAGTACTTC. Encoded protein: CASSQEPVLAARQETQYF.

A word on this clonotype: The junction and the germline gene differ at one end; a read error may be behind it. The V gene is TRBV27, the J gene TRBJ2-2; 9 bases line up with TRBD1. The CDR3 contains 16 residues. CDR1 is MNHEY and CDR2 is SMNVEV in the germline V gene (reference sequence). The CDR3, as DNA: TGTGCCAGCAGTTTATGGGACAGGGTCAACACCGGGGAGCTGCTTTTT. Translated: CASSLWDRVNTGELLF.

In this sample, this clonotype turned up many times. This chain links TRBV7-2 with TRBJ2-5, with D tentatively TRBD2 (5 bases). The CDR3 consists of 13 residues. CDR1 is SGHTA, CDR2 FQGNSA, per germline. V lost 0 bases and J 4 bases, leaving 6 bases between the germline ends. The CDR3 nucleotides are TGTGCCAGCAGCTTAGCAGAGGGAGAGACCCAGTACTTC. This translates into CASSLAEGETQYF.

As concerns this clonotype: A read error may explain this, as a much larger clone is one base away. The J gene is TRBJ2-6, the V gene TRBV15; 8 positions agree with TRBD1. The CDR3 covers 16 residues. The germline V gene has CDR1 LNHNV and CDR2 YYDKDF (reference sequence). CDR3: CATRPGGSSGVNVLTF. DNA for the CDR3: TGTGCCACCAGACCAGGGGGCAGCTCTGGGGTCAACGTCCTGACTTTC.

This clonotype appeared many times. The rearrangement joins TRBV27 to TRBJ2-7; tentatively, D is TRBD1 (7 bases). V was pared by 5 bases and J by 3 bases, with 17 bases between. The germline gives CDR1 MNHEY, CDR2 SMNVEV (reference sequence). CDR3 size: 15 residues. CDR3 in DNA: TGTGCCAGCAGTCCCCGGGGGACAGAAGTCTACGAGCAGTACTTC. It encodes CASSPRGTEVYEQYF.

This clonotype was detected many times. V gene TRBV30 combines with J gene TRBJ1-5; D not resolved. CDR3 length: 13 amino acids. Germline V gene lookup returns CDR1 GTSNPN and CDR2 SVGIG (reference sequence). V was clipped by 2 bases and J by 4 bases, with 9 bases between them. The CDR3 spells CAWSSDRNQPQHF. CDR3 coding DNA: TGTGCCTGGAGTTCGGATAGGAATCAGCCCCAGCATTTT. The full variable domain, in which reference TRBV30 and TRBJ1-5 provide the parts outside the CDR3, is SQTIHQWPATLVQPVGSPLSLECTVEGTSNPNLYWYRQAAGRGLQLLFYSVGIGQISSEVPQNLSASRPQDRQFILSSKKLLLSDSGFYLCAWSSDRNQPQHFGDGTRLSIL.

The chain has TRBV4-3 and TRBJ2-3; D is perhaps TRBD2 (6 bases). Germline assignment: CDR1 LGHNA and CDR2 YSLEER. CDR3 length: 18 amino acids. The V end lost 0 bases, the J end lost 6 bases, and 22 bases lay between the germline ends. In nucleotides, the CDR3 is TGCGCCAGCAGCCAAGATGTGGGGGGAGCCGGAGTATCTGATACGCAGTATTTT. Translating gives CASSQDVGGAGVSDTQYF.

This clonotype was seen a handful of times. This chain connects TRBV30 to TRBJ2-7; D is perhaps TRBD1 (5 bases). Looked up from germline, CDR1 is GTSNPN and CDR2 is SVGIG (reference sequence). V was cut by 2 bases and J by 2 bases, with 7 bases left in between. This CDR3 has 12 residues. DNA for the CDR3: TGTGCCTGGAGTACAGGTCCCTACGAGCAGTACTTC. Translated: CAWSTGPYEQYF.